The clone carrying this T cell receptor beta chain was detected only a few times. The antigen is undetermined. A junction boundary mismatches the germline segment, possibly from a read error. The data belong to a study of cytomegalovirus exposure and HLA in healthy donors. General study results and limits: Many donors shared some public TCRs, even though most TCR sequences were rare. Through in vitro validation, three CMV-associated chains were shown to be specific for CMV antigens.

CDR3 length: 14 amino acids. Germline CDR1 is SSHAT and CDR2 is FNYEAQ (reference sequence). Data came from immunoSEQ multiplex PCR; TCRdb stores just in-frame clones and leaves some out. The profile shows nearly 200,000 clones, approximately 82% of them singletons. Sequencing was performed on PBMCs. The chain has TRBV7-7 and TRBJ2-5, with 7 positions matching TRBD1. The TCR originated in a woman in her thirties in good health and CMV-seropositive. The CDR3 sequence: CASSLGTGEETQYF. The CDR3 DNA reads as TGTGCTAGCAGCTTAGGTACAGGGGAAGAGACCCAGTACTTC.